This passage covers 20 T cell receptor beta chains from one sample sequenced in a study of blood T cell repertoires in COVID-19 (dated by TCRdb to the early 2020s). The library was built by means of the immunoSEQ multiplex PCR assay. TCRdb's version of the immuneACCESS table is confined to in-frame rearrangements and falls short of the full clone set. An unresolved V gene accounts for under half of the shortfall where checked; the remainder is of unknown origin. The sample table holds 250,000 to 300,000 clones, of which 70% to 90% were seen once. The leading ten clones occupy less than 4.5% of the sample. Source material: peripheral blood. Receptors were obtained from a man younger than 35 with active or convalescent COVID-19.

The chain uses TRBV7-3 and TRBJ2-1; TRBD1 aligns across 8 bases. From germline, CDR1 is SGHTA and CDR2 FQGTGA. This CDR3 contains 15 residues. Germline trimming cut 0 bases from V and 6 bases from J; bases unmatched to any gene: 4. In DNA, the CDR3 is TGTGCCAGCAGCTTAACGCGGACAGGGCCCAATGAGCAGTTCTTC. Translation gives CASSLTRTGPNEQFF.

The chain joins TRBV6-5 to TRBJ1-4; D is unclear. Germline CDR1 and CDR2: MNHEY and SVGAGI. V gave up 6 bases and J gave up 4 bases, with 12 bases separating them. The CDR3 covers 14 residues. CDR3 nucleotides: TGTGCCAGCAGGGGAATCGGACTTAATGAAAAACTGTTTTTT. Its translation: CASRGIGLNEKLFF.

The chain uses TRBV11-2 and TRBJ1-1; D remains ambiguous. Per germline, CDR1 SGHAT and CDR2 FQNNGV. Trimming stripped 0 bases from V and 7 bases from J, with 9 bases between. The CDR3 has 13 amino acids. The CDR3 DNA follows: TGTGCCAGCAGCTTAGAACCGGGAGATGAAGCTTTCTTT. This codes for CASSLEPGDEAFF.

The chain uses TRBV24-1 and TRBJ2-5; D gene uncertain. Between the trimmed V and J ends, which lost 0 bases and 0 bases, there was a span of 7 bases. This CDR3 region has 15 residues. Germline V gives CDR1 KGHDR, CDR2 SFDVKD. CDR3 sequence reads: CATSDLGQNQETQYF. The CDR3 DNA follows: TGTGCCACCAGTGATTTGGGGCAGAACCAAGAGACCCAGTACTTC.

V is TRBV7-9 and J is TRBJ1-4, with no clear D. Germline CDR1 reads SEHNR; CDR2 reads FQNEAQ (reference sequence). The V and J ends lost 5 bases and 7 bases respectively, with 11 bases between them. This CDR3 spans 13 amino acids. The CDR3 DNA reads as TGTGCCAGCAGCCTGGCCCTTGGTGAAAAACTGTTTTTT. Translated, it gives CASSLALGEKLFF. Drawing the rest from reference TRBV7-9 and TRBJ1-4, the complete variable domain is DTGVSQNPRHKITKRGQNVTFRCDPISEHNRLYWYRQTLGQGPEFLTYFQNEAQLEKSRLLSDRFSAERPKGSFSTLEIQRTEQGDSAMYLCASSLALGEKLFFGSGTQLSVL.

The chain uses TRBV9 and TRBJ2-1; 7 bases are shared with TRBD2. Germline V lookup: CDR1 SGDLS, CDR2 YYNGEE. The CDR3 sequence is 15 residues long. J gave up 3 bases and V 4 bases, and 7 bases lay outside the gene matches. For the CDR3, the DNA is TGTGCCAGCAGCAGAGGGGCGGGAGACTACAATGAGCAGTTCTTC. Translating it yields CASSRGAGDYNEQFF.

The chain has TRBV6-2 or TRBV6-3 and TRBJ2-7; possible D gene TRBD1, 6 bases. This CDR3 contains 17 residues. Germline V gene lookup returns CDR1 MNHEY and CDR2 SVGEGT. V was pared by 5 bases and J by 0 bases, with 20 bases between. Written as DNA, the CDR3 is TGTGCCAGCAGTCCGATTGGGTTCCGGGACACCTCCTACGAGCAGTACTTC. It encodes CASSPIGFRDTSYEQYF.

J is TRBJ2-7 and V is TRBV5-4; 7 bases match TRBD2. Germline CDR1 reads SGHNT; CDR2 reads YYREEE (reference sequence). The length of the CDR3 is 13 residues. V trimming: 4 bases; J trimming: 3 bases; junction bases outside the gene matches: 4. The CDR3 DNA follows: TGTGCCAGCAGCAACGGGGGGAACTACGAGCAGTACTTC. Its protein product is CASSNGGNYEQYF. The variable domain in full, completed from reference TRBV5-4 and TRBJ2-7, reads ETGVTQSPTHLIKTRGQQVTLRCSSQSGHNTVSWYQQALGQGPQFIFQYYREEENGRGNFPPRFSGLQFPNYSSELNVNALELDDSALYLCASSNGGNYEQYFGPGTRLTVT.

The chain employs TRBV2 and TRBJ1-4; perhaps TRBD1 as D (5 bases). The germline gives CDR1 SNHLY, CDR2 FYNNEI. This CDR3 has 13 amino acids. The V end was cut by 7 bases, the J end by 5 bases, with 11 bases between. The CDR3 bases are TGTGCCAGCAATTCCAGGGAAAATGAAAAACTGTTTTTT. Protein sequence: CASNSRENEKLFF.

The chain links TRBV27 to TRBJ1-6; D is perhaps TRBD1 (6 bases). Germline V gene data show CDR1 as MNHEY and CDR2 as SMNVEV (reference sequence). This CDR3 has 14 amino acids. Trimming stripped 7 bases from V and 6 bases from J, with 13 bases between. The CDR3, as DNA: TGTGCCAGCACTCCGGACAGTGTTAATTCACCCCTCCACTTT. The encoded protein is CASTPDSVNSPLHF.

A few counts support this clone. The CDR3 DNA follows: TGTGCCAGCAGCCAGAAACAGGGGCCGAATCAGCCCCAGCATTTT. It is translated as CASSQKQGPNQPQHF. This chain links TRBV14 with TRBJ1-5; 7 bases agree with TRBD1. Germline-derived CDR1 and CDR2 are SGHDN and FVKESK. The V and J ends lost 3 bases and 4 bases, in that order; junction bases with no gene match: 6. The CDR3 contains 15 residues.

V is TRBV4-1 and J is TRBJ2-1; 10 nucleotides line up with TRBD2. V lost 5 bases to trimming and J lost 10 bases; unmatched junction nucleotides: 11. CDR1 and CDR2 (germline): MGHRA, YSYEKL. The CDR3 has 15 amino acids. CDR3 coding DNA: TGCGCCAGCAGCGCTAGGAGCGGGAGGGCCGGGGAGCAGTTCTTC. This sequence encodes CASSARSGRAGEQFF.

This chain connects TRBV6-4 to TRBJ2-1, with TRBD2 identical over 14 bases. The CDR3 runs 15 residues. In germline, CDR1 is MRHNA, CDR2 SNTAGT. Trimming took 8 bases from V and 8 from J; bases not matched to a gene: 8. CDR3 residues: CASSGQGLAGDEQFF. The CDR3 coding sequence is TGTGCCAGCTCGGGCCAGGGACTAGCGGGAGATGAGCAGTTCTTC.

This clone was recorded only once. The chain recombines TRBV30 with TRBJ2-2; D remains unclear. Germline V CDR1 and CDR2: GTSNPN, SVGIG (reference sequence). V lost 1 base to trimming and J lost 6 bases, with 9 bases between them. The length of the CDR3 is 13 residues. The chain's CDR3 is CAWSGSSAGELFF. CDR3 nucleotide sequence: TGTGCCTGGAGTGGGTCCAGCGCCGGGGAGCTGTTTTTT.

This clone showed up just a few times. The chain employs TRBV15 and TRBJ1-3, with D tentatively TRBD1 (5 bases). The CDR3 is made up of 15 amino acids. The germline V gene has CDR1 LNHNV and CDR2 YYDKDF (reference sequence). V was cut by 1 base and J by 2 bases, with 9 bases left in between. CDR3 coding DNA: TGTGCCACCAGCAGAGTGGGAGGGGCTGGAAACACCATATATTTT. It codes for CATSRVGGAGNTIYF.

The V and J genes are TRBV5-1 and TRBJ2-3, with D perhaps matching TRBD1 (5 bases). Trimming removed 2 bases from V and 3 bases from J, with 7 bases in between. The germline gives CDR1 SGHRS, CDR2 YFSETQ. The CDR3 runs to 13 residues. The CDR3 region has the DNA TGCGCCAGCAGCTTTAGACAGACAGATACGCAGTATTTT. Translation: CASSFRQTDTQYF.

The chain uses TRBV6-1 and TRBJ1-2, with TRBD1 identical over 8 bases. V was clipped by 10 bases and J by 6 bases; unmatched bases: 7. CDR3 length equals 12 residues. Germline V CDR1 and CDR2: MNHNS, SASEGT. CDR3 in DNA: TGTGCCACCTGGACAGGGTCGGATGGCTACACCTTC. Its protein is CATWTGSDGYTF.

The chain carries TRBV25-1 and TRBJ1-4, with a tentative D call TRBD1 (6 bases). The germline gives CDR1 MGHDK, CDR2 SYGVNS. The CDR3 has 14 residues. The V gene lost 3 bases and the J gene lost 7 bases, with 12 bases spanning the gap. CDR3 in amino acids: CASSEARGSEKLFF. CDR3 in DNA: TGTGCCAGCAGTGAGGCTAGGGGGAGTGAAAAACTGTTTTTT.

The count of this clone is one. This chain joins TRBV6-2 or TRBV6-3 and TRBJ1-1; 7 nucleotides line up with TRBD1. The length of the CDR3 is 12 residues. Per germline, CDR1 MNHEY and CDR2 SVGEGT. The V segment lost 6 bases and the J segment 7 bases; nucleotides outside the gene matches: 5. The CDR3 coding sequence is TGTGCCAGCAGCTTAGGGACAGTTGAAGCTTTCTTT. Translated: CASSLGTVEAFF.

The chain combines TRBV3-1 (or the pseudogene TRBV3-2) with TRBJ1-1; D unclear. This CDR3 has 14 amino acids. In germline, CDR1 is LGHDT, CDR2 YNNKEL (reference sequence). With 0 bases removed from V and 2 bases from J, the gap between germline ends came to 7 bases. The CDR3 nucleotides read TGTGCCAGCAGCCAAGAGGGCCATAACACTGAAGCTTTCTTT. Translation: CASSQEGHNTEAFF.